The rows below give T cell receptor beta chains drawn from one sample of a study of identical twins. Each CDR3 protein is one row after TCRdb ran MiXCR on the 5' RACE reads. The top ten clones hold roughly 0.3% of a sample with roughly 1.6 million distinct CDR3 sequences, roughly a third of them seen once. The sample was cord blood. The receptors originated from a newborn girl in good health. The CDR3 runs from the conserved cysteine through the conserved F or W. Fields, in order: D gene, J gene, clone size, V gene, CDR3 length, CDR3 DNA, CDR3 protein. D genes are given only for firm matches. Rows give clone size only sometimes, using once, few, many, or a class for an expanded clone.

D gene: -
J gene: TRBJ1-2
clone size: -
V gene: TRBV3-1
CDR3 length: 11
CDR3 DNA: TGTGCCAGCAGCCAGGTCAGGGACTACACCTTC
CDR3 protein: CASSQVRDYTF

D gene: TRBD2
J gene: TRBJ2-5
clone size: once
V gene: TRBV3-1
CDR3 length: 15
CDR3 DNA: TGTGCCAGCAGCCAATGGCGGACTAGCGTCAATGAGCAGTACTTC
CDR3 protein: CASSQWRTSVNEQYF

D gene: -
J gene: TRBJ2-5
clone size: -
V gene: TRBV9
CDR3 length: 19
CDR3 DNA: TGTTCCAGCAGCGTAGGCCTACCCCCGCAAGCCAGGTACCAAGAGACCCAGTACTTC
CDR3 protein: CSSSVGLPPQARYQETQYF

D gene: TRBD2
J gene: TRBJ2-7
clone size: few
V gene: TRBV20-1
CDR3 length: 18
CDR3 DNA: TGCAGTGCTAGAGTTAGGGAACTAGCGGGAGGCCGAAGGTACGAGCAGTACTTC
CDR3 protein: CSARVRELAGGRRYEQYF

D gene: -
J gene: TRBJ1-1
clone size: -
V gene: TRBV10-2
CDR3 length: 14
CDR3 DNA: TGCGCCAGCAGTGAGTCGTTAGGAGGGACTGAAGCTTTCTTT
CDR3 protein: CASSESLGGTEAFF

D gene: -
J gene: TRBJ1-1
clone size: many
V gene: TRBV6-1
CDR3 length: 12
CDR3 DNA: TGTGCCAGCAGCCGGGACAACACTGAAGCTTTCTTT
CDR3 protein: CASSRDNTEAFF

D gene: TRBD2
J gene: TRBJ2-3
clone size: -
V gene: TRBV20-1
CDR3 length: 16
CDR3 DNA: TGCAGTGCTAGAGGCCTAGCGGGAGTGATGACAGATACGCAGTATTTT
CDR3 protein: CSARGLAGVMTDTQYF

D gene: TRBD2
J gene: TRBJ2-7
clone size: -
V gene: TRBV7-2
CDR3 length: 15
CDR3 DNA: TGTGCCAGCCGAACATTACTAGCGGCAGCCTACGAGCAGTACTTC
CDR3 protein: CASRTLLAAAYEQYF

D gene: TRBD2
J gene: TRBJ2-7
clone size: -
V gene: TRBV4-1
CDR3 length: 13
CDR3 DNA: TGCGCCAGCAGCTGGACGCTAGCGGACGAGCAGTACTTC
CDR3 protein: CASSWTLADEQYF

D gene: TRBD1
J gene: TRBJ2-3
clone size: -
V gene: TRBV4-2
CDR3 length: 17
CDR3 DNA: TGTGCCAGCAGCCCCAGGACAGGGTCTTACGGGACAGATACGCAGTATTTT
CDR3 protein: CASSPRTGSYGTDTQYF

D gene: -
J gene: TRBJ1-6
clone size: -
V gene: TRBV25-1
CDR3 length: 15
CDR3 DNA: TGTGCCAGCAGGCCGTTCCAGGGAGGGAATTCACCCCTCCACTTT
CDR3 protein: CASRPFQGGNSPLHF

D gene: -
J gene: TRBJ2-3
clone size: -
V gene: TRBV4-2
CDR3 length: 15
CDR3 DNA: TGTGCCAGCAGCCAAGTTCATCTCGGCACAGATACGCAGTATTTT
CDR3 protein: CASSQVHLGTDTQYF

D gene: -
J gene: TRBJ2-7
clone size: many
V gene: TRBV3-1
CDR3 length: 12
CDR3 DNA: TGCGCCAGCAGCCATGCTTCCTACGAGCAGTACTTC
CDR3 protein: CASSHASYEQYF

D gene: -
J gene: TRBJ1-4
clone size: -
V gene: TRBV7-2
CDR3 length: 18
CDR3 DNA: TGTGCCAGCAGTGCCTTGGGTGGCAGGCTAGCTTCGGGTGAAAAACTGTTTTTT
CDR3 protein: CASSALGGRLASGEKLFF

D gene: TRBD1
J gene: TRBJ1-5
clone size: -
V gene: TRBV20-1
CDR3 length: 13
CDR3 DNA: TGCAGTGCCCCAGGGGGCAGCAATCAGCCCCAGCATTTT
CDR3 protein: CSAPGGSNQPQHF

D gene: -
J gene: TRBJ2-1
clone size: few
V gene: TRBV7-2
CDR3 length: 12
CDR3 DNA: TGTGCCGTCCAGGTCGGGGGAAATGAGCAGTTCTTC
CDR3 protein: CAVQVGGNEQFF

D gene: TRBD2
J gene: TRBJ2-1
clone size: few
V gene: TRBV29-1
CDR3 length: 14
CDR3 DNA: TGCAGCGTTGATCTAGCGGGATCCTACAATGAGCAGTTCTTC
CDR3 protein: CSVDLAGSYNEQFF

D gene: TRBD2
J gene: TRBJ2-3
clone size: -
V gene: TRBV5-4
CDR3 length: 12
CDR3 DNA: TGTGCCAGCAGCCGGACTAGCGGGGAGGTGTATTTT
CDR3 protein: CASSRTSGEVYF

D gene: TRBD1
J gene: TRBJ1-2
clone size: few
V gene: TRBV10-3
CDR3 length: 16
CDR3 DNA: TGTGCCATCAGTGACGGGACAGGGGCGGTTAGCTATGGCTACACCTTC
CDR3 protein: CAISDGTGAVSYGYTF

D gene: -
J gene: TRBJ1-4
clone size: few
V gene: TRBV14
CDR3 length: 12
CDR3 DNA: TGTGCCAGCAGCCCCGGTTACGAAAAACTGTTTTTT
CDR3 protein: CASSPGYEKLFF

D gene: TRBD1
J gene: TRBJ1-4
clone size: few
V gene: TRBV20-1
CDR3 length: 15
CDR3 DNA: TGCAGTGCTAGAGATTGGCAGGGGGCGAGTGAAAAACTGTTTTTT
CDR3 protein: CSARDWQGASEKLFF

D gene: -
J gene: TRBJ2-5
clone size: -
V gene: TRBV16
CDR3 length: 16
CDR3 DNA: TGTGCCAGCAGCCATCTGACGGCCAAGGGGGACGAGACCCAGTACTTC
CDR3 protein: CASSHLTAKGDETQYF

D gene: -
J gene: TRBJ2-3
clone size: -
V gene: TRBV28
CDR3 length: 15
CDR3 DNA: TGTGCCAGCAGTTTTTCGACGGGAATCACAGATACGCAGTATTTT
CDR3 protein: CASSFSTGITDTQYF

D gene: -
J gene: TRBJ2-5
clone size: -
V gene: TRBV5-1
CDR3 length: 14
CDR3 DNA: TGCGCCAGCAGCTTGGTCATGCCCCAAGAGACCCAGTACTTC
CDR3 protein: CASSLVMPQETQYF

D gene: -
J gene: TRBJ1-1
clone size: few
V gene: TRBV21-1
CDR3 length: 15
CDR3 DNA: TGTGCCAGCAGCAACTTAACAGGGAAGGAGACTGAAGCTTTCTTT
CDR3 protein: CASSNLTGKETEAFF

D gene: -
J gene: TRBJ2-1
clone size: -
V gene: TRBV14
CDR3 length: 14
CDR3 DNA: TGTGCCTGCAGCCAACCGGGAACGTACAATGAGCAGTTCTTC
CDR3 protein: CACSQPGTYNEQFF

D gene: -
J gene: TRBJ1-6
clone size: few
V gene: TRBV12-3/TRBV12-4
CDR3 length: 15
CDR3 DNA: TGTGCCAGCAGGCCTCAATTGAGGAATAATTCACCCCTCCACTTT
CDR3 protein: CASRPQLRNNSPLHF

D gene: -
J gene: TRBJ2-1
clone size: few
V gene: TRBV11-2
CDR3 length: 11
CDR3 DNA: TGTGCCAGCAGCTTATTCCGGGAGCAGTTCTTC
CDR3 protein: CASSLFREQFF

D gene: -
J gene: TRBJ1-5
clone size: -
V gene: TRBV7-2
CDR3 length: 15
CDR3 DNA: TGTGCCAGCAGTTTTACAGGGAATAGCAATCAGCCCCAGCATTTT
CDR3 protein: CASSFTGNSNQPQHF

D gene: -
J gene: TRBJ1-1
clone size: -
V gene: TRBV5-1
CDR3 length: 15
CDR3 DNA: TGCGCCAGCAGAGACCTAAGGGGAGGAGACACTGAAGCTTTCTTT
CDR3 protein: CASRDLRGGDTEAFF

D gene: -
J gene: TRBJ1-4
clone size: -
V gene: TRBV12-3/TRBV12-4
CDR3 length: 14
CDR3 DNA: TGTGCCAGCAGTTTCCAGGTCGGATATGAAAAACTGTTTTTT
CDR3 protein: CASSFQVGYEKLFF

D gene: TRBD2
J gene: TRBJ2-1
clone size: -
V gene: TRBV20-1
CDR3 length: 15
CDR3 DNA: TGCAGTGCTAGGGCGGGGGACCGAGCGGTACGTGAGCAGTTCTTC
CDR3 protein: CSARAGDRAVREQFF

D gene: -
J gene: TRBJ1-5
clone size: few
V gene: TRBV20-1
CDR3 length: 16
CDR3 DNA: TGCAGTGCTAGAGATCGGAGGGTGTATAGCAATCAGCCCCAGCATTTT
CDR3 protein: CSARDRRVYSNQPQHF

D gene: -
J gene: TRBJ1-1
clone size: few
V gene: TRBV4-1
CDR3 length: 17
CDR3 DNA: TGCGCCAGCAGCCCTCAGATTCAGGGTGTGGGGGACACTGAAGCTTTCTTT
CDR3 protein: CASSPQIQGVGDTEAFF

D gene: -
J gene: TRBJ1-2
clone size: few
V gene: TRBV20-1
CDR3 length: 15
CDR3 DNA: TGCAGTGCTAGAGCTGGCAGTCGCGCTAACTATGGCTACACCTTC
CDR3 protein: CSARAGSRANYGYTF

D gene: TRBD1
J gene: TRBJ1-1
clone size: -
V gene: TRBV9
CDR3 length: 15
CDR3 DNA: TGTGCCAGCAGCGCCTCCGGGACAGGAGGCACTGAAGCTTTCTTT
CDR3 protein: CASSASGTGGTEAFF

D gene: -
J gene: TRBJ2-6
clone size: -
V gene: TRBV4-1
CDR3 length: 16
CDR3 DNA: TGCGCCAGCAGCTCTCGACCGTACTCTGGGGCCAACGTCCTGACTTTC
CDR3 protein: CASSSRPYSGANVLTF

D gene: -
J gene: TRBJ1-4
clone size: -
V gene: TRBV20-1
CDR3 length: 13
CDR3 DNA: TGCAGTGCTAGTGCTCACTTTAATGAAAAACTGTTTTTT
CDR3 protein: CSASAHFNEKLFF

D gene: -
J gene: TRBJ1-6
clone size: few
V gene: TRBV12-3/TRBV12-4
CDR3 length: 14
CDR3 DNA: TGTGCCAGCAGTTGGTCAGGGACGAATTCACCCCTCCACTTT
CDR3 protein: CASSWSGTNSPLHF

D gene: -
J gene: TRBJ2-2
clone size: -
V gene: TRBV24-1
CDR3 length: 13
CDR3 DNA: TGTGCCACCAGCCGGGAGACAACCGGGGAGCTGTTTTTT
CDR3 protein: CATSRETTGELFF

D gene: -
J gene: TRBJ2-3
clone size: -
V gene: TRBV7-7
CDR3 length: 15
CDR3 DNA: TGTGCCAGCAGCCCCATAAGAGGGCCCACAGATACGCAGTATTTT
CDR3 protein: CASSPIRGPTDTQYF

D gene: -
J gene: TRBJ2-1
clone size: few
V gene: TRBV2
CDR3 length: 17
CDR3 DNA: TGTGCCAGCAGTGTGTCGTTTAGCGGTAGCTCCTACAATGAGCAGTTCTTC
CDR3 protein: CASSVSFSGSSYNEQFF

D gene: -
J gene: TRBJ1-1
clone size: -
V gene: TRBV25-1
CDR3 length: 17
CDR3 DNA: TGTGCCAGCAGTGACGGGCCCGGACAGTCCATGAACACTGAAGCTTTCTTT
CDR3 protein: CASSDGPGQSMNTEAFF

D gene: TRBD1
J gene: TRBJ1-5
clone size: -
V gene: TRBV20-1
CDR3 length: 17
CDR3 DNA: TGCAGTGCCCTCAATTCCCGGACAGGGAGGGGCAATCAGCCCCAGCATTTT
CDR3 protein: CSALNSRTGRGNQPQHF

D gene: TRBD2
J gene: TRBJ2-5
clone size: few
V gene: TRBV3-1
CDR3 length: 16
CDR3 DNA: TGTGCCAGCAGCCAAGACTGGACTAGTCCCCAAGAGACCCAGTACTTC
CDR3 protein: CASSQDWTSPQETQYF

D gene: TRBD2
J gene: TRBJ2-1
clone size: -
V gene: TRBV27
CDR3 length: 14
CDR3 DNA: TGTGCCAGCAGTTTATACGCGGGAGGGAATGAGCAGTTCTTC
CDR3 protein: CASSLYAGGNEQFF

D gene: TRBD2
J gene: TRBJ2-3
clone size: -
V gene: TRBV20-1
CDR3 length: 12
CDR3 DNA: TGCAGTGCTAGAGATGGGTGGGGGGGGCAGTATTTT
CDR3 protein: CSARDGWGGQYF

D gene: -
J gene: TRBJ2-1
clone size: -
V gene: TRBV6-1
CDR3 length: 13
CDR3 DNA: TGTGCCAGCACGCCCACTTCCACGCTAGAGCAGTTCTTC
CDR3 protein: CASTPTSTLEQFF